The 11 T cell receptor beta chains below all came from one sample that was sequenced in a study of T cells in Graves' hyperthyroidism and ophthalmopathy. From RNA transcripts, TCR beta CDR3 regions were amplified. HTBI primers drove first-round RT-PCR of the TCR CDR3. TCRdb fed the multiplex PCR reads into MiXCR, producing one record per CDR3 protein. Among a few hundred thousand distinct CDR3 sequences listed, 13% to 15% were seen once. Sequencing was done on a sample of blood. The receptors shown here come from a woman aged 40 to 50 with Graves' hyperthyroidism that later progressed to Graves' ophthalmopathy.

This clonotype came up a few times. This chain joins TRBV5-1 and TRBJ1-5, with TRBD1 matching 7 bases. Germline V gene data show CDR1 as SGHRS and CDR2 as YFSETQ. The CDR3 is 16 amino acids. After removal of 4 bases from V and 5 bases from J, the junction contained 12 bases not matched to a gene. This chain's CDR3 is CASSHSPGQTYQPQHF. The CDR3 bases are TGCGCCAGCAGCCATAGTCCGGGACAGACTTATCAGCCCCAGCATTTT.

This clonotype was picked up many times. The chain recombines TRBV20-1 with TRBJ2-1, with 9 bases that match TRBD2. V was clipped by 6 bases and J by 0 bases; unmatched bases: 9. Per the germline V gene, CDR1 is DFQATT and CDR2 is SNEGSKA (reference sequence). The CDR3 has 16 residues. The CDR3 nucleotides are TGCAGTGCCAGGGGCCTAGCGGGACCCTCCTACAATGAGCAGTTCTTC. Residues: CSARGLAGPSYNEQFF.

The chain joins TRBV2 to TRBJ1-5; 9 bases fit TRBD1. V was clipped by 6 bases and J by 2 bases; unmatched bases: 11. The CDR3 is made up of 17 amino acids. The germline V gene has CDR1 SNHLY and CDR2 FYNNEI. DNA of the CDR3: TGTGCCAGCAGACGGACAGGGGCAACGGGAGGCAATCAGCCCCAGCATTTT. It translates to CASRRTGATGGNQPQHF. The variable domain in full, with the rest retrieved from reference TRBV2 and TRBJ1-5, is EPEVTQTPSHQVTQMGQEVILRCVPISNHLYFYWYRQILGQKVEFLVSFYNNEISEKSEIFDDQFSVERPDGSNFTLKIRSTKLEDSAMYFCASRRTGATGGNQPQHFGDGTRLSIL.

V and J are TRBV3-1 and TRBJ2-3; 10 bases line up with TRBD1. Per the germline V gene, CDR1 is LGHDT and CDR2 is YNNKEL (reference sequence). V lost 5 bases to trimming and J lost 4 bases; unmatched junction nucleotides: 9. This CDR3 contains 16 residues. The CDR3 sequence is CASSESLGQGADTQYF. CDR3 DNA sequence: TGTGCCAGCAGCGAATCCCTCGGACAGGGGGCAGATACGCAGTATTTT.

V and J are TRBV11-2 and TRBJ1-2; weak D call: TRBD1 (5 bases). Trimming removed 1 base from V and 4 bases from J, with 13 bases in between. CDR3 length equals 15 residues. CDR1 and CDR2 from the germline V gene are SGHAT and FQNNGV. As DNA, the CDR3 is TGTGCCAGCAGCTTAGGGACGAGGGACGGCTATGGCTACACCTTC. The encoded protein is CASSLGTRDGYGYTF.

This clonotype was detected ten times or more. This sequence joins TRBV11-2 and TRBJ2-7, with 9 nucleotides matching TRBD2. Per the germline V gene, CDR1 is SGHAT and CDR2 is FQNNGV. Trimming took 1 base from V and 4 from J; bases not matched to a gene: 5. CDR3 size: 15 residues. The CDR3 here is CASSLVSGRRYEQYF. In nucleotides, the CDR3 is TGTGCCAGCAGCTTAGTTAGCGGGAGAAGGTACGAGCAGTACTTC.

The chain recombines TRBV3-1 with TRBJ2-1, with 9 nucleotides matching TRBD2. Per the germline V gene, CDR1 is LGHDT and CDR2 is YNNKEL (reference sequence). This CDR3 contains 16 residues. Trimming took 3 bases from V and 1 from J; bases not matched to a gene: 4. CDR3 DNA: TGTGCCAGCAGCCATTATAGCGGGAGTTCCTACAATGAGCAGTTCTTC. Translation: CASSHYSGSSYNEQFF.

As concerns this clonotype: A much larger clone lies one base from this, so it may be a read error. V is TRBV6-1 and J is TRBJ2-2, with D tentatively TRBD1 (8 bases). The V gene lost 5 bases and the J gene lost 7 bases, with 17 bases spanning the gap. This CDR3 is built from 15 residues. Germline V gene sequence: CDR1 MNHNS, CDR2 SASEGT. As DNA, the CDR3 is TGTGCCAGCAGTTTGACAGGGGAGGGCATCGGGGAGCTGTTTTTT. It codes for CASSLTGEGIGELFF.

This chain links TRBV27 with TRBJ2-3; D unresolved. CDR3 length: 13 residues. From germline, CDR1 is MNHEY and CDR2 SMNVEV (reference sequence). The ends were cut back, 6 bases at V and 2 bases at J, with 9 bases in the middle. The CDR3 here is CASRWNTTDTQYF. As DNA, the CDR3 is TGTGCCAGCAGGTGGAATACCACAGATACGCAGTATTTT.

This clonotype was found many times. In DNA, the CDR3 is TGTGCCAGCAGCTTAGTAGGGAGGGACGTGCAGTTCTTC. This encodes CASSLVGRDVQFF. V gene TRBV7-3 combines with J gene TRBJ2-1; 7 bases agree with TRBD2. Germline assignment: CDR1 SGHTA and CDR2 FQGTGA. J gave up 12 bases and V 2 bases, and 7 bases lay outside the gene matches. The CDR3 loop spans 13 amino acids.

This clonotype was seen repeatedly, ten times or more. The chain links TRBV3-1 to TRBJ2-2; 9 bases are a match to TRBD1. V shed 0 bases, J shed 7 bases, and the junction held 9 bases outside the gene matches. This CDR3 is built from 17 residues. In germline, CDR1 is LGHDT, CDR2 YNNKEL (reference sequence). The CDR3 DNA reads as TGTGCCAGCAGCCAAGATCGGGGACAGGGTTTGGTCGGGGAGCTGTTTTTT. It is translated as CASSQDRGQGLVGELFF.